At least ten counts were recorded for the clone carrying this T cell receptor (beta chain). Its antigen is unknown. The sample is drawn from a study of regulatory T cells in long-lasting Graves disease. Trimming shortened V by 0 bases and J by 7 bases, and 13 bases separated the two germline ends. Per germline, CDR1 SGDLS and CDR2 YYNGEE. The CDR3 loop spans 14 amino acids. Overall study findings and caveats: Persistent Graves' patients possessed reduced TCR diversity relative to recently diagnosed ones. Fewer public clonotypes were shared by new patients (around 970) than by persistent patients (fewer than 3,000). Persistent disease exhibited a predilection for TRBV28, TRBJ1-2 and TRBJ2-5.

Arm-PCR of CDR3 regions and iRepertoire HTBI primers were the basis on which TCR beta libraries were built. TCRdb ran MiXCR on the multiplex PCR reads and lists one entry per CDR3 protein. The sample has around 400,000 distinct CDR3 sequences; approximately 16% are singletons. Time point in this sample: newly diagnosed GD, antithyroid drugs for less than 3 months. Extracted RNA from PBMCs served as the source of the TCR library. These same records also appear under a second study, on T cells in Graves' hyperthyroidism and ophthalmopathy. As that study records: Patients aged 18 to 65 had newly diagnosed hyperthyroidism that had lasted under 2 months.

The origin of this receptor is a woman in her thirties or forties with Graves disease. Specimen: peripheral blood mononuclear cells (PBMCs), collected at new diagnosis, from a patient treated with antithyroid drugs. The rearrangement uses TRBV9 and TRBJ1-1; D possibly corresponds to TRBD1 (6 bases). CDR3 nucleotide sequence: TGTGCCAGCAGCGTAGTCCCGGACAGCAATGAAGCTTTCTTT. It codes for CASSVVPDSNEAFF.